This T cell receptor (beta chain) appears in the sequencing data of a study of T cells after yellow fever vaccination. Study outcomes and limitations: Abundant clonotypes from the bulk population could have been carried over as contaminants into FACS-sorted repertoires.

Using its own MiXCR run on the 5' RACE reads, TCRdb lists one record per CDR3 protein. The sample lists 55,000 to 70,000 distinct CDR3 sequences; approximately 6.1% were seen once. This clonotype was counted a few times. What it recognizes is unknown. Sequenced material: CD8+ T cells sorted from PBMCs, taken more than 40 days after the first yellow fever vaccination. This sequence was found in a man aged 18 to 29 who received the YFV17D yellow fever vaccine.

DNA of the CDR3: TGTGCCAGCAGCCCGACAGGGAGGAATGAGCAGTTCTTC. Translated: CASSPTGRNEQFF. The chain carries TRBV5-6 and TRBJ2-1, with D maybe TRBD1 (7 bases). In germline, CDR1 is SGHDT, CDR2 YYEEEE. Trimming stripped 4 bases from V and 7 bases from J, with 12 bases between. There are 13 residues in the CDR3. Full variable domain (rest looked up from reference TRBV5-6 and TRBJ2-1): DAGVTQSPTHLIKTRGQQVTLRCSPKSGHDTVSWYQQALGQGPQFIFQYYEEEERQRGNFPDRFSGHQFPNYSSELNVNALLLGDSALYLCASSPTGRNEQFFGPGTRLTVL.